The 27 T cell receptor beta chains below all came from one sample that was sequenced in a study of T cells in localized non-small cell lung cancer. Produced via immunoSEQ multiplex PCR; TCRdb's table is partial and in-frame only. The sample has 10,000 to 15,000 clones; roughly 82% are singletons. Source: peripheral blood, taken before any cancer treatment. These receptor sequences come from a male donor at least 60 years old with stage I squamous cell lung carcinoma.

The chain has TRBV19 and TRBJ2-5; D is possibly TRBD2 (7 bases). The CDR3 runs 15 residues. Germline CDR1 reads LNHDA; CDR2 reads SQIVND (reference sequence). V was cut by 5 bases and J by 7 bases, with 20 bases left in between. CDR3 in amino acids: CASSSWTRKGVTQYF. The CDR3 DNA reads TGTGCCAGTAGTTCCTGGACTAGAAAGGGGGTGACCCAGTACTTC.

The chain links TRBV19 to TRBJ2-1; TRBD1 matches at 9 bases. V shed 6 bases, J shed 0 bases, and the junction held 3 bases outside the gene matches. This CDR3 has 15 amino acids. Germline lookup yields CDR1 LNHDA and CDR2 SQIVND (reference sequence). CDR3 protein: CASSETGGSYNEQFF. The CDR3 DNA is TGTGCCAGTAGCGAGACAGGGGGCTCCTACAATGAGCAGTTCTTC.

The gene calls are TRBV7-2 and TRBJ2-7, with a tentative D call TRBD1 (5 bases). Germline values: CDR1 SGHTA, CDR2 FQGNSA. V was clipped by 3 bases and J by 6 bases, with 15 bases between them. The CDR3 extends over 14 amino acids. The CDR3 DNA follows: TGTGCCAGCAGCTTTATTGCAGGGTATTCCGAGCAGTACTTC. Its protein product is CASSFIAGYSEQYF.

The CDR3 sequence: CASSHRTGASTNEKLFF. The CDR3 nucleotides are TGTGCCAGCAGCCACCGGACAGGCGCCTCAACTAATGAAAAACTGTTTTTT. V usage is TRBV14 and J usage is TRBJ1-4; 7 bases align to TRBD1. V was clipped by 3 bases and J by 0 bases; unmatched bases: 7. CDR1 and CDR2 from the germline V gene are SGHDN and FVKESK. The CDR3 is 17 residues long.

The chain carries TRBV23-1 and TRBJ2-5; D is ambiguous. TRBV23-1 is sorted into the ORF group, with uncertain function. This CDR3 region has 15 residues. V lost 2 bases to trimming and J lost 3 bases, with 13 bases between them. CDR3 sequence: CASSQPRAPEETQYF. The CDR3 region has the DNA TGCGCCAGCAGTCAACCCCGGGCCCCAGAAGAGACCCAGTACTTC.

This chain connects TRBV9 to TRBJ2-7, with TRBD2 matching over 8 bases. This CDR3 is 16 amino acids long. Germline V CDR1 and CDR2: SGDLS, YYNGEE. V dropped 0 bases and J dropped 3; count of bases not matched to a gene: 8. CDR3 in amino acids: CASSVDVAGSFYEQYF. The CDR3, as DNA: TGTGCCAGCAGCGTAGACGTAGCGGGGAGCTTCTACGAGCAGTACTTC.

The V call is TRBV4-2, the J call TRBJ2-1; D might be TRBD2 (5 bases). Germline V CDR1 and CDR2: LGHNA, YNFKEQ. Trimming shortened V by 2 bases and J by 7 bases, and 12 bases separated the two germline ends. The CDR3 is 14 residues long. The CDR3 nucleotides read TGTGCCAGCAGCCAAACACTGGCGGGTAATGAGCAGTTCTTC. It yields the protein CASSQTLAGNEQFF.

This clone was found once. V is TRBV5-1 and J is TRBJ2-1, with 9 bases fitting TRBD1. Germline CDR1 SGHRS, CDR2 YFSETQ. This CDR3 is 15 amino acids long. V trimming: 0 bases; J trimming: 8 bases; junction bases outside the gene matches: 6. CDR3 amino acids: CASSLVGQGRDEQFF. CDR3 in DNA: TGCGCCAGCAGCTTGGTGGGACAGGGAAGGGATGAGCAGTTCTTC. Filled out from reference TRBV5-1 and TRBJ2-1, the complete variable domain reads KAGVTQTPRYLIKTRGQQVTLSCSPISGHRSVSWYQQTPGQGLQFLFEYFSETQRNKGNFPGRFSGRQFSNSRSEMNVSTLELGDSALYLCASSLVGQGRDEQFFGPGTRLTVL.

The genes are TRBV18 and TRBJ1-1; 8 nucleotides match TRBD1. CDR1 and CDR2 (germline): KGHSH, LQKENI. The CDR3 length is 15 residues. V shed 4 bases and J 5 bases; nucleotides not matched to a gene: 9. In DNA form, the CDR3 reads TGTGCCAGCTCACTAACGGACAGGGCGGGAACTGAAGCTTTCTTT. It yields the protein CASSLTDRAGTEAFF.

The CDR3 region has the DNA TGTGCCAGTAGTAGGGGCGATTTGTTATCTGGGGCCAACGTCCTGACTTTC. This sequence encodes CASSRGDLLSGANVLTF. J is TRBJ2-6 and V is TRBV19; D possibly corresponds to TRBD1 (5 bases). The V end lost 4 bases, the J end lost 1 base, and 14 bases lay between the germline ends. This CDR3 is 17 amino acids long. CDR1 is LNHDA, CDR2 SQIVND, per germline (reference sequence). Full variable domain (outside the CDR3, taken from reference TRBV19 and TRBJ2-6): DGGITQSPKYLFRKEGQNVTLSCEQNLNHDAMYWYRQDPGQGLRLIYYSQIVNDFQKGDIAEGYSVSREKKESFPLTVTSAQKNPTAFYLCASSRGDLLSGANVLTFGAGSRLTVL.

This clone was seen more than once but under ten times. The chain carries TRBV28 and TRBJ2-2, with D maybe TRBD2 (7 bases). CDR1 and CDR2 (germline): MDHEN, SYDVKM. V was shortened by 7 bases and J by 4 bases, with 16 bases between the two germline ends. This CDR3 has 15 residues. As DNA, the CDR3 is TGTGCCAGCATTCGTGATAGGGGGGGCACCGGGGAGCTGTTTTTT. Protein: CASIRDRGGTGELFF.

This clone was observed once. The chain links TRBV5-1 to TRBJ2-6, with a possible D match to TRBD1 (6 bases). The V and J ends lost 3 bases and 1 base respectively, with 8 bases between them. Germline CDR1 and CDR2: SGHRS and YFSETQ. The CDR3 extends over 15 amino acids. CDR3 sequence: CASSSTGSGANVLTF. As DNA, the CDR3 is TGCGCCAGCAGCTCAACAGGGTCTGGGGCCAACGTCCTGACTTTC.

The chain combines TRBV29-1 with TRBJ1-5; unclear D gene. The germline CDR1 and CDR2 sequences are SQVTM and ANQGSEA. V was cut by 7 bases and J by 0 bases, with 13 bases left in between. This CDR3 contains 14 residues. CDR3 protein: CSGLEGYSNQPQHF. In DNA, the CDR3 is TGCAGCGGGTTAGAGGGCTATAGCAATCAGCCCCAGCATTTT.

This clone was counted a few times. This chain links TRBV7-2 with TRBJ2-7; D is uncertain. The V and J ends lost 5 bases and 6 bases respectively, with 11 bases between them. Germline assignment: CDR1 SGHTA and CDR2 FQGNSA. The CDR3 has 12 residues. The CDR3 DNA reads as TGTGCCAGCAGCCCCCTTGTAACCGAGCAGTACTTC. Its protein product is CASSPLVTEQYF. Full variable domain (rest looked up from reference TRBV7-2 and TRBJ2-7): GAGVSQSPSNKVTEKGKDVELRCDPISGHTALYWYRQSLGQGLEFLIYFQGNSAPDKSGLPSDRFSAERTGGSVSTLTIQRTQQEDSAVYLCASSPLVTEQYFGPGTRLTVT.

This clone was seen only a few times. The chain couples TRBV15 to TRBJ2-7, with TRBD2 identical over 7 bases. In germline, CDR1 is LNHNV, CDR2 YYDKDF (reference sequence). J gave up 0 bases and V 3 bases, and 5 bases lay outside the gene matches. The CDR3 has 15 residues. This CDR3 reads CATSSSTGGSYEQYF. DNA of the CDR3: TGTGCCACCAGCAGTTCGACGGGGGGCTCCTACGAGCAGTACTTC. The full variable domain, its missing parts supplied by reference TRBV15 and TRBJ2-7, is DAMVIQNPRYQVTQFGKPVTLSCSQTLNHNVMYWYQQKSSQAPKLLFHYYDKDFNNEADTPDNFQSRRPNTSFCFLDIRSPGLGDTAMYLCATSSSTGGSYEQYFGPGTRLTVT.

The chain couples TRBV4-2 to TRBJ2-3, with TRBD2 matching over 12 bases. V lost 4 bases, J lost 4 bases, and 6 bases stayed unmatched. The CDR3 loop spans 16 amino acids. CDR1 and CDR2 from the germline V gene are LGHNA and YNFKEQ. CDR3 DNA sequence: TGTGCCAGCAGCCTTCTGACTAGCGGGAGTGCAGATACGCAGTATTTT. Its translation: CASSLLTSGSADTQYF.

V usage is TRBV5-1 and J usage is TRBJ2-1; D might be TRBD1 (5 bases). Germline V gene sequence: CDR1 SGHRS, CDR2 YFSETQ. CDR3 length: 14 amino acids. Trimming cost V 3 bases and J 4 bases, with 11 bases left between them. The CDR3 coding sequence is TGCGCCAGCAGCTCCAGTGGGGCGTACAATGAGCAGTTCTTC. Its translation is CASSSSGAYNEQFF.

The chain is built from TRBV7-8 and TRBJ2-7; a possible D gene is TRBD2 (7 bases). The CDR3 sequence is 16 residues long. Deletions cut 1 base from V and 7 bases from J, with 20 bases between. Looked up from germline, CDR1 is SGHVS and CDR2 is FQNEAQ. CDR3 loop: CASSLEGRLGGGEQYF. As DNA, the CDR3 is TGTGCCAGCAGCTTAGAGGGACGACTAGGGGGAGGGGAGCAGTACTTC.

The chain recombines TRBV7-8 with TRBJ2-3; 7 nucleotides agree with TRBD1. The trim removed 3 bases at V and 2 bases at J, leaving 8 bases unmatched. CDR1 and CDR2 from the germline V gene are SGHVS and FQNEAQ. The CDR3 is 16 residues long. CDR3 amino acids: CASSFITQGDTDTQYF. The CDR3 region has the DNA TGTGCCAGCAGCTTTATCACCCAGGGGGACACAGATACGCAGTATTTT.

The V and J genes are TRBV11-2 and TRBJ2-3; 13 bases map to TRBD2. In germline, CDR1 is SGHAT, CDR2 FQNNGV. V gave up 5 bases and J gave up 2 bases; unmatched junction bases: 7. This CDR3 spans 17 amino acids. CDR3 bases: TGTGCCAGCAGCCTCGGGGGGACTAGCGGGATCACAGATACGCAGTATTTT. Encoded protein: CASSLGGTSGITDTQYF.

The CDR3 bases are TGTGCCAGCAGCCTTGAAAGGACCGGTGGCTACACCTTC. Its protein is CASSLERTGGYTF. The chain recombines TRBV7-2 with TRBJ1-2; D gene unclear. Looked up from germline, CDR1 is SGHTA and CDR2 is FQGNSA. The germline V and J ends were trimmed by 5 bases and 7 bases, with 14 bases remaining between them. The CDR3 extends over 13 amino acids.

The chain uses TRBV30 and TRBJ1-2, with D maybe TRBD1 (6 bases). Germline assignment: CDR1 GTSNPN and CDR2 SVGIG (reference sequence). Trimming left V 2 bases short and J 3 bases short, with 19 bases between. The CDR3 runs 16 residues. CDR3: CAWSPGQYIGDYGYTF. CDR3 DNA sequence: TGTGCCTGGAGTCCAGGACAGTACATAGGCGACTATGGCTACACCTTC.

The chain uses TRBV4-1 and TRBJ1-3; 8 bases fit TRBD1. Germline V CDR1 and CDR2: MGHRA, YSYEKL. CDR3 length equals 17 residues. J was trimmed by 4 bases and V by 0 bases; bases with no gene match: 8. The CDR3 sequence is CASSQDEWTGQGNTIYF. The CDR3, as DNA: TGCGCCAGCAGCCAAGATGAGTGGACAGGGCAAGGAAACACCATATATTTT.

This chain joins TRBV7-2 and TRBJ2-1, with D perhaps being TRBD1 or TRBD2 (6 bases each). Germline V gene sequence: CDR1 SGHTA, CDR2 FQGNSA. The CDR3 sequence is 15 residues long. V dropped 5 bases and J dropped 4 bases, with 15 bases sitting between them. CDR3 sequence: CASSLEGGGYNEQFF. CDR3 sequence (DNA): TGTGCCAGCAGCCTCGAGGGGGGCGGTTACAATGAGCAGTTCTTC.

The J gene is TRBJ2-3, the V gene TRBV28; TRBD1 agrees at 9 bases. The CDR3 extends over 18 amino acids. V was pared by 3 bases and J by 8 bases, with 18 bases of the junction left unmatched. Per germline, CDR1 MDHEN and CDR2 SYDVKM. CDR3 nucleotide sequence: TGTGCCAGCAGTTTCGCCCGCGGGACAGGGAATTCGAGGTCTACGCAGTATTTT. Amino acid sequence: CASSFARGTGNSRSTQYF.

This chain links TRBV18 with TRBJ2-7, with D perhaps matching TRBD2 (5 bases). V was clipped by 6 bases and J by 1 base, with 13 bases between them. This CDR3 contains 14 residues. In germline, CDR1 is KGHSH, CDR2 LQKENI. CDR3 DNA sequence: TGTGCCAGCTCTAGAGAGGGCGCTTCCTACGAGCAGTACTTC. Encoded protein: CASSREGASYEQYF.

CDR3 residues: CASRARNTGELFF. The CDR3 DNA sequence: TGTGCCAGCAGGGCCAGAAACACCGGGGAGCTGTTTTTT. The chain couples TRBV5-4 to TRBJ2-2; unclear D gene. The CDR3 is made up of 13 amino acids. Germline CDR1 SGHNT, CDR2 YYREEE (reference sequence). Trimming pared 5 bases from V and 2 bases from J, leaving 7 bases between.